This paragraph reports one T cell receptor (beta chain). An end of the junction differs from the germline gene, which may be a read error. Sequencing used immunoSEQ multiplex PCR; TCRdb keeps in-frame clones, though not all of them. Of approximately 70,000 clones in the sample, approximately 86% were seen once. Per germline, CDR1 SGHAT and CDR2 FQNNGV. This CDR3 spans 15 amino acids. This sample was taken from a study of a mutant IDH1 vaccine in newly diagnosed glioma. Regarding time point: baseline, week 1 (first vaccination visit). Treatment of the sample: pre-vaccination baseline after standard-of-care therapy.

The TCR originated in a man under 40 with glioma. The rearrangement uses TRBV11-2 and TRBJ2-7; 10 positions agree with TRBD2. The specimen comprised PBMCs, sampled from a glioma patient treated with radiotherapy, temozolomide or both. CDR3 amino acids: CASSRGAGGSYEQYF. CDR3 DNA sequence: TGTGCCAGCAGCAGAGGAGCGGGGGGGTCCTATGAGCAGTACTTC.